Below are 5 T cell receptor beta chains sequenced from a single sample in a study of radiotherapy plus CTLA-4 blockade in lung cancer. TCRdb's copy holds only in-frame clones and misses some; the assay was immunoSEQ multiplex PCR. The sample shows more than 25,000 clones, about 79% of them seen only once. The sample was peripheral blood, taken from a patient treated with radiotherapy plus ipilimumab. Receptor source: a human donor with non-small cell lung cancer that progressed on radiotherapy plus ipilimumab.

The CDR3 loop reads CASSLQAGGGLEQYF. The CDR3 DNA reads TGTGCCAGCAGCCTACAAGCGGGTGGGGGCTTGGAGCAGTACTTC. V is TRBV7-3 and J is TRBJ2-7; tentatively, D is TRBD1 or TRBD2 (6 bases each). This CDR3 region has 15 residues. Germline CDR1 and CDR2: SGHTA and FQGTGA. V was clipped by 5 bases and J by 7 bases, with 21 bases between them.

CDR3 DNA sequence: TGTGCCAGCAGTCCAGGGTTCGTCAGGCAAGAGACCCAGTACTTC. It specifies CASSPGFVRQETQYF. The gene calls are TRBV6-5 and TRBJ2-5; the D gene is possibly TRBD1 (5 bases). V lost 5 bases and J 2 bases, leaving 15 bases between the germline ends. CDR3 size: 15 residues. Germline CDR1 is MNHEY and CDR2 is SVGAGI.

CDR3 sequence: CASSGQGRIYGYTF. The CDR3 DNA sequence: TGTGCCAGCAGTGGACAGGGTCGGATCTATGGCTACACCTTC. The V gene is TRBV6-5, the J gene TRBJ1-2; TRBD1 aligns across 8 bases. The CDR3 is made up of 14 amino acids. Germline assignment: CDR1 MNHEY and CDR2 SVGAGI. V lost 5 bases to trimming and J lost 4 bases; unmatched junction nucleotides: 6.

The genes are TRBV14 and TRBJ2-3; no reliable D call. Germline V gene sequence: CDR1 SGHDN, CDR2 FVKESK. The CDR3 is 15 amino acids. V was shortened by 0 bases and J by 5 bases, with 12 bases between the two germline ends. Written as DNA, the CDR3 is TGTGCCAGCAGCCAAGAAGGGCAGGTCCGAGATACGCAGTATTTT. Translation gives CASSQEGQVRDTQYF.

V gene TRBV7-8 combines with J gene TRBJ2-7; either TRBD1 or TRBD2 may supply D (5 bases each). In germline, CDR1 is SGHVS, CDR2 FQNEAQ. The CDR3 is made up of 15 amino acids. Trimming stripped 1 base from V and 1 base from J, with 11 bases between. For the CDR3, the DNA is TGTGCCAGCAGCTTAGGGGTAGGGGAGTCCTACGAGCAGTACTTC. Translated: CASSLGVGESYEQYF.